The clone carrying this TCR beta chain turned up a few times. The antigen is not known. By way of CD45RO/CCR7/CD25/CD127/CD95/CD27, the CD4+ regulatory, stem cell-like memory, central memory and naive cells were sorted. This specimen belongs to a study of beta chain features in type 1 diabetes. The study's findings and limits: High TCR expression in some cells could lead to their over-representation in cDNA sequencing. There was a moderate but significant shortening of TCRB CDR3s in all four CD4+ subsets of Type 1 diabetes patients.

The entirety of the isolated RNA underwent reverse transcription, so expressed TCRB transcripts were sequenced. Sequencing used immunoSEQ multiplex PCR; TCRdb keeps in-frame clones, though not all of them. The profile covers fewer than 450,000 clones, with roughly 13% appearing a single time and over 0.014% taken by the ten largest. Sequencing was performed on naive CD4+ T cells from blood. The clonotype originates from a woman under 30 with type 1 diabetes.

CDR3 region: CASSVGLARQASTDTQYF. In DNA, the CDR3 is TGTGCCAGCAGCGTAGGACTAGCGCGACAAGCTAGCACAGATACGCAGTATTTT. V and J are TRBV9 and TRBJ2-3, with 8 nucleotides matching TRBD2. In germline, CDR1 is SGDLS, CDR2 YYNGEE. This CDR3 region has 18 residues. J gave up 0 bases and V 0 bases, and 9 bases lay outside the gene matches.